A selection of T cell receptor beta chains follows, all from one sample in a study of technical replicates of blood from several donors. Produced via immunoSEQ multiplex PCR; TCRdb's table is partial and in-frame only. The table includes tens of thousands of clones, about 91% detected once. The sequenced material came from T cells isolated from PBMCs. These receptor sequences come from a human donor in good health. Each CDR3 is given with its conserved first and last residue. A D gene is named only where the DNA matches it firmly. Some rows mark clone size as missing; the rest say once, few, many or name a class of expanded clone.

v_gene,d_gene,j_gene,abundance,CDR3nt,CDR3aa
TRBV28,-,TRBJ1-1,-,TGTGCCAGCAGCCTCGGAGGGTTGAACACTGAAGCTTTCTTT,CASSLGGLNTEAFF
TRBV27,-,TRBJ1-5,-,TGTGCCAGCAGTTTAGGCAGCAATCAGCCCCAGCATTTT,CASSLGSNQPQHF
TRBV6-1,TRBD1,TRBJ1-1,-,TGTGCCAGCAGTCCAGGGGGCGCTGCGGACACTGAAGCTTTCTTT,CASSPGGAADTEAFF
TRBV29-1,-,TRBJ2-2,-,TGCAGCGTCACCGGACAGGGAGGGGCGGCAGCCTTACACACCGGGGAGCTGTTTTTT,CSVTGQGGAAALHTGELFF
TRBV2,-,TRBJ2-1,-,TGTGCCAGCAGTGAAGCGCGGTATGAGCAGTTCTTC,CASSEARYEQFF
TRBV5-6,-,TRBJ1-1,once,TGTGCCAGCAGCTACGGGGGGGGAAACACTGAAGCTTTCTTT,CASSYGGGNTEAFF
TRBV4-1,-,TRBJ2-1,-,TGCGCCAGCAGCCCGACAACAGACAGGTGGTACAATGAGCAGTTCTTC,CASSPTTDRWYNEQFF
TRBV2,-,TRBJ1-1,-,TGTGCCACCAACCTGGCCACTGAAGCTTTCTTT,CATNLATEAFF
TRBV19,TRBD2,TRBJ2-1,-,TGTGCCAGTAGGACTAGCGGGGGGTGGAATGAGCAGTTCTTC,CASRTSGGWNEQFF
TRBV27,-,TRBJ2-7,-,TGTGCCAGCAGTTTAGCGAGAGAGCAGTACTTC,CASSLAREQYF
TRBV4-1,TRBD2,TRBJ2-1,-,TGCGCCAGCAGCCAATCCGGAACGCGGGGGGATGAGCAGTTCTTC,CASSQSGTRGDEQFF
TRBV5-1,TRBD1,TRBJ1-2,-,TGCGCCAGCAGCGAATTACCGGGACAGATTAACTATGGCTACACCTTC,CASSELPGQINYGYTF
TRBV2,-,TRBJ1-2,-,TGTGCCAGCAGTGAAGTTGGGACTTATGGCTACACCTTC,CASSEVGTYGYTF
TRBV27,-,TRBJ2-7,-,TGTGCCAGCAGTTTATCGACAGGAATCTACGAGCAGTACTTC,CASSLSTGIYEQYF
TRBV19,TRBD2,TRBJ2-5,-,TGTGCCAGTAGTATAGAGCGAGCGGGGGGGCCACCAGAGACCCAGTACTTC,CASSIERAGGPPETQYF
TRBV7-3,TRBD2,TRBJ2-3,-,TGTGCCAGCAGCGGGCTAGCGGGGGGCGGAGATACGCAGTATTTT,CASSGLAGGGDTQYF
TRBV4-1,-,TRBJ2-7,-,TGCGCCAGCAGCCAAGATGACCGAGGCGAGCAGTACTTC,CASSQDDRGEQYF
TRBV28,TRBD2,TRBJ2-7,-,TGTGCCAGCCTGATGCGGGGACTAGCGGGGGAGCAGTACTTC,CASLMRGLAGEQYF
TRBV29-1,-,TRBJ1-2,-,TGCAGCGTTTTCCAGGACTTTGGCTACACCTTC,CSVFQDFGYTF
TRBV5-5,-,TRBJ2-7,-,TGTGCCAGCAGCTTACCAGGGGTTTACGAGCAGTACTTC,CASSLPGVYEQYF
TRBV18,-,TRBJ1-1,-,TGTGCCAGCTCACCGGGGGGGGTGAACACTGAAGCTTTCTTT,CASSPGGVNTEAFF
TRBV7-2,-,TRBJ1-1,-,TGTGCCAGCAGCTTCCTCGGGGGGGGCCCGACTGAAGCTTTCTTT,CASSFLGGGPTEAFF
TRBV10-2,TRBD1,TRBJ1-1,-,TGCGCCAGCGCGACAGGGGTCACTGAAGCTTTCTTT,CASATGVTEAFF
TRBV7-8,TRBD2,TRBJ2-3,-,TGTGCCAGCAGCAAGGCGGCTAGCGGGAGGGGAGATACGCAGTATTTT,CASSKAASGRGDTQYF
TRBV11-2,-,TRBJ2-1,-,TGTGCCAGCAGTTTAAGAGCAGGACTTGCCTTAAACAATGAGCAGTTCTTC,CASSLRAGLALNNEQFF
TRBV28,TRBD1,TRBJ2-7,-,TGTGCCAGCAGTTTTATTTTCGACAGGGCGGTAGGCCCCCACTACGAGCAGTACTTC,CASSFIFDRAVGPHYEQYF
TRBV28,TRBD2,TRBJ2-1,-,TGTGCCAGCAGTATTACTAGCGGGAGTCTAAAAGAGCAGTTCTTC,CASSITSGSLKEQFF
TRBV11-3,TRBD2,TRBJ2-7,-,TGTGCCAGCAGCCAGAACCTAGCGGGGACCCACGAGCAGTACTTC,CASSQNLAGTHEQYF
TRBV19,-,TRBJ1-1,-,TGTGCCAGTATGGTCGAACGAGGAGCTGAAGCTTTCTTT,CASMVERGAEAFF
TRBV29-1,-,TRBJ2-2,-,TGCAGCGCTTGGGATGGGGGGAGTTCCACCGGGGAGCTGTTTTTT,CSAWDGGSSTGELFF
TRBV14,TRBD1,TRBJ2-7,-,TGTGCCAGCAGCCTTCGGGACAGCTACGCCTACGAGCAGTACTTC,CASSLRDSYAYEQYF
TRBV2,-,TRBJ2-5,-,TGTGCCAGCAGTGAGGCACTACAGGGTAGTGAGACCCAGTACTTC,CASSEALQGSETQYF
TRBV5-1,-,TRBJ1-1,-,TGCGCCAGCAGCTTGGAACAGACGAACACTGAAGCTTTCTTT,CASSLEQTNTEAFF